The sequence of this T cell receptor beta chain was determined in a study of spatial heterogeneity in lung cancer. At the level of the study: A consistent excess of beta-chain over alpha-chain sequences was detected. An average of more than ten raw reads was observed per unique TCR and UMI combination.

The germline V and J ends were trimmed by 6 bases and 2 bases, with 10 bases remaining between them. Germline CDR1 and CDR2: DFQATT and SNEGSKA (reference sequence). There are 13 residues in the CDR3. The library protocol tagged each TCR cDNA with a unique molecular identifier. A single record per CDR3 protein comes from TCRdb applying MiXCR to the 5' RACE reads. The sample carries just under 95,000 distinct CDR3 sequences, approximately 12% recorded once. As to time point: sample taken at primary tumor resection. Whole RNA was taken from tumor, nontumor lung or frozen PBMC; it was then sequenced unsorted. Notes on the study in general: Ubiquitous expanded tumor TCRs surfaced in blood more at resection than they did at follow-up.

With respect to this clonotype: Antigen unknown.

The TCR was taken from a male donor with early-stage non-small cell lung cancer. This chain uses TRBV20-1 with TRBJ2-2; D is possibly TRBD2 (5 bases). The sequencing here drew on PBMCs, taken at surgery. In DNA form, the CDR3 reads TGCAGTGCGCCGGACTCCAACACCGGGGAGCTGTTTTTT. Its translation: CSAPDSNTGELFF.